This T cell receptor (beta chain) comes out of a study of T cells in Graves' hyperthyroidism and ophthalmopathy. The CDR3 loop spans 11 amino acids. Trimming took 6 bases from V and 9 from J, leaving 9 bases between them. Germline assignment: CDR1 MDHEN and CDR2 SYDVKM. Using RNA transcripts as the source, TCR beta CDR3 regions were amplified. First-round RT-PCR of the TCR CDR3 relied on the HTBI primer set. Via MiXCR, TCRdb re-called the multiplex PCR reads, giving one row per CDR3 protein. The data contain approximately 380,000 distinct CDR3 sequences, about 18% of them singletons. Clinical Activity Scores of at least 3, NOSPECS grades of at least 4 and durations under 3 months characterized ophthalmopathy patients. Investigators excluded patients with uncontrolled infection, other autoimmune disease, pregnancy or lactation. On the basis of clinical symptoms, serum thyroxine and TRAb, thyroid ultrasound and orbital computed tomography, diagnoses were made. It was around 11 ml of fresh peripheral blood that supplied the PBMCs.

This TCR derives from a man between 18 and 35 years old with Graves' ophthalmopathy. The chain links TRBV28 to TRBJ2-1; no clear D gene. The specimen sequenced was blood. The CDR3 DNA is TGTGCCAGCAGCTCCGAAGGTGAGCAGTTCTTC. This codes for CASSSEGEQFF. Full variable domain (rest looked up from reference TRBV28 and TRBJ2-1): DVKVTQSSRYLVKRTGEKVFLECVQDMDHENMFWYRQDPGLGLRLIYFSYDVKMKEKGDIPEGYSVSREKKERFSLILESASTNQTSMYLCASSSEGEQFFGPGTRLTVL.